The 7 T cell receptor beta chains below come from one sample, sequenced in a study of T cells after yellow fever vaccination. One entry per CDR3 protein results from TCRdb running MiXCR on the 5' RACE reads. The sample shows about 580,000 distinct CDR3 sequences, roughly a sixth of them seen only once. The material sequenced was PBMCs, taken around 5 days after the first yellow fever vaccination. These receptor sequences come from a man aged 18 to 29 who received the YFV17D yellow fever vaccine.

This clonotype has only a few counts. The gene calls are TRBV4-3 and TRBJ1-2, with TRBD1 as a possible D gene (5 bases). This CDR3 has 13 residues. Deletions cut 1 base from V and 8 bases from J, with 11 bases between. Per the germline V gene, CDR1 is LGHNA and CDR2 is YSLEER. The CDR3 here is CASSQADSGGYTF. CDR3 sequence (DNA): TGCGCCAGCAGCCAAGCTGACAGTGGCGGCTACACCTTC.

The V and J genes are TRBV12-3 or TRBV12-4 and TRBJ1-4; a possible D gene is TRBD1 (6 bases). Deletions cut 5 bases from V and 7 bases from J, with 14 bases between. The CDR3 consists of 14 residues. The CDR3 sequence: CASSRTEMGEKLFF. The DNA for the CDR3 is TGTGCCAGCAGTCGGACAGAGATGGGTGAAAAACTGTTTTTT.

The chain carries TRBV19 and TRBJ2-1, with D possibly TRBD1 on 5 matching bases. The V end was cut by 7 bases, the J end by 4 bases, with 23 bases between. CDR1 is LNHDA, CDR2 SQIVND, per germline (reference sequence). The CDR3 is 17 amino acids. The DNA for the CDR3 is TGTGCCAGTACCACAGGCTACCCCGGCCAGGGTTACAATGAGCAGTTCTTC. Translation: CASTTGYPGQGYNEQFF. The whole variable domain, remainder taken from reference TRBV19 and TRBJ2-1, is DGGITQSPKYLFRKEGQNVTLSCEQNLNHDAMYWYRQDPGQGLRLIYYSQIVNDFQKGDIAEGYSVSREKKESFPLTVTSAQKNPTAFYLCASTTGYPGQGYNEQFFGPGTRLTVL.

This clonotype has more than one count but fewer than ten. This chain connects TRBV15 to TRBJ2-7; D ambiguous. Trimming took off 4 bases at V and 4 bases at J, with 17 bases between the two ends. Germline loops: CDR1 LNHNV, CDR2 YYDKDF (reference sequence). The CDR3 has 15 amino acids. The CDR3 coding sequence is TGTGCCACCAGCATCCCCCGGGCGAACCCTTACGAGCAGTACTTC. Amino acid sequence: CATSIPRANPYEQYF.

The CDR3 sequence is CASSPPSGIYTGELFF. CDR3 in DNA: TGTGCCAGCAGTCCCCCTAGCGGGATATACACCGGGGAGCTGTTTTTT. V is TRBV6-2 or TRBV6-3 and J is TRBJ2-2; the match to TRBD2 covers 9 bases. V shed 5 bases and J 3 bases; nucleotides not matched to a gene: 7. CDR3 length: 16 amino acids. Germline V gene sequence: CDR1 MNHEY, CDR2 SVGEGT.

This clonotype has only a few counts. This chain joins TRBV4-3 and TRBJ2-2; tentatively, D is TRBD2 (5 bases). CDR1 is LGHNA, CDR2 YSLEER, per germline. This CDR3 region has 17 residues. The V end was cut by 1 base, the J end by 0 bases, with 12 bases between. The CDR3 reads CASSQGSGGPNTGELFF. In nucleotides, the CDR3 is TGCGCCAGCAGCCAAGGTTCAGGAGGCCCGAACACCGGGGAGCTGTTTTTT.

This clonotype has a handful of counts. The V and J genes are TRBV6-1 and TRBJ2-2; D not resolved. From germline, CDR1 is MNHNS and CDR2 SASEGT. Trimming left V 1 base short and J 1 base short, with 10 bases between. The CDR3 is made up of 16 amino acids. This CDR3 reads CASSEVVAVNTGELFF. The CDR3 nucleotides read TGTGCCAGCAGTGAAGTAGTGGCTGTGAACACCGGGGAGCTGTTTTTT.